The source of this T cell receptor (beta chain) is a study of blood T cell repertoires in COVID-19. Produced via immunoSEQ multiplex PCR; TCRdb's table is partial and in-frame only. The sample has 95,000 to 150,000 clones, approximately 81% seen once. This CDR3 region has 13 residues. Deletions cut 4 bases from V and 7 bases from J, with 13 bases between. Germline assignment: CDR1 SEHNR and CDR2 FQNEAQ (reference sequence). Seattle's cohort entered during active infection and was followed longitudinally. The TCR comes from a man at least 80 years old with COVID-19, enrolled during active disease. Sequences were obtained from peripheral blood. The genes are TRBV7-9 and TRBJ1-1, with D maybe TRBD1 (6 bases). The CDR3 loop reads CASSYDRLYEAFF. DNA of the CDR3: TGTGCCAGCAGCTACGACAGGTTGTATGAAGCTTTCTTT.